Each of the 6 T cell receptor beta chains below was sequenced from the same sample in a study of blood T cells in healthy people across ages. Next came a second PCR, run for 7 to 11 cycles, which used a sample-barcoded 5' primer along with a J-beta primer mix. TCRdb re-called the 5' RACE reads with MiXCR, one entry per CDR3 protein. The sample carries fewer than 900,000 distinct CDR3 sequences, around 48% recorded once. The sequencing sample was made of blood. These receptor sequences come from a woman aged 55-70 years in good health.

The chain recombines TRBV20-1 with TRBJ1-1; no reliable D call. The V gene lost 5 bases and the J gene lost 3 bases, with 10 bases spanning the gap. The length of the CDR3 is 12 residues. Germline V CDR1 and CDR2: DFQATT, SNEGSKA (reference sequence). CDR3 DNA: TGCAGTGCTTCGCAGACTCACACTGAAGCTTTCTTT. Its protein product is CSASQTHTEAFF.

The chain carries TRBV10-2 and TRBJ1-1, with TRBD1 as a possible D gene (5 bases). CDR3 length: 18 residues. V shed 1 base and J shed 0 bases, with 18 bases lying between them. The germline CDR1 and CDR2 sequences are WSHSY and SAAADI. The chain's CDR3 is CASSELFGDSVMNTEAFF. In DNA form, the CDR3 reads TGCGCCAGCAGTGAGTTATTTGGCGACAGCGTCATGAACACTGAAGCTTTCTTT.

This clonotype was picked up a small number of times. The chain is built from TRBV6-6 and TRBJ1-6; 7 positions agree with TRBD1. The CDR3 runs 15 residues. CDR1 is MNHNY, CDR2 SVGAGI, per germline (reference sequence). With V trimmed by 6 bases and J by 8 bases, 10 bases remained unmatched. The DNA for the CDR3 is TGTGCCAGCAGGGGGGCCGGGCAGGGGGATTCACCCCTCCACTTT. Translated: CASRGAGQGDSPLHF.

V is TRBV7-2 and J is TRBJ2-3; D is unresolved. Germline values: CDR1 SGHTA, CDR2 FQGNSA. The V gene lost 3 bases and the J gene lost 3 bases, with 13 bases spanning the gap. There are 15 residues in the CDR3. CDR3 coding DNA: TGTGCCAGCAGCTTTAGCCCTGACTTGACAGATACGCAGTATTTT. Translation: CASSFSPDLTDTQYF.

This clonotype was counted only a few times. At one boundary the junction diverges from the germline segment, which might be a read error. V and J are TRBV20-1 and TRBJ2-3; D is ambiguous. The CDR3 has 15 amino acids. The germline CDR1 and CDR2 sequences are DFQATT and SNEGSKA (reference sequence). The CDR3 coding sequence is TGTAGTGCTAGAGATAGAGGCTCCAGCACAGATACGCAGTATTTT. As protein: CSARDRGSSTDTQYF.

This chain uses TRBV28 with TRBJ2-7, with TRBD1 identical over 10 bases. The J call may be faulty, since TRBJ2-5 better matches the DNA end. The CDR3 length is 15 residues. Germline lookup yields CDR1 MDHEN and CDR2 SYDVKM. The CDR3 loop reads CASRTDRGSLETQYF. In nucleotides, the CDR3 is TGTGCCAGCAGGACGGACAGGGGGAGTTTGGAGACCCAGTACTTC.